Presented here are 12 T cell receptor beta chains from one specimen sequenced in a study of shared clonotypes between healthy human individuals. The table came from immunoSEQ multiplex PCR; TCRdb's copy has only in-frame clones and leaves some out. The table lists roughly 1,100,000 clones, 75% of them singletons, with approximately 1.5% in the top ten. Sequencing was done on a sample of memory CD4+ T cells sorted from blood. Subset of the sample: CD45RA-negative fraction. Receptor source: a man between 18 and 29 years old in good health.

The rearrangement links TRBV7-9 to TRBJ1-1; 8 bases align to TRBD1. This CDR3 has 15 amino acids. The germline V gene encodes CDR1 SEHNR and CDR2 FQNEAQ (reference sequence). Trimming at V came to 4 bases and at J to 1 base, leaving 5 bases not matched to a gene. CDR3 in amino acids: CASSSQGAQNTEAFF. For the CDR3, the DNA is TGTGCCAGCAGCTCGCAGGGGGCGCAGAACACTGAAGCTTTCTTT.

The chain has TRBV2 and TRBJ2-5, with D perhaps TRBD1 or TRBD2 (6 bases each). The CDR3 length is 14 residues. Germline V gene sequence: CDR1 SNHLY, CDR2 FYNNEI. Between the trimmed V and J ends, which lost 10 bases and 7 bases, there was a span of 22 bases. The CDR3 is CAMLRGDTGGTQYF. For the CDR3, the DNA is TGTGCCATGCTTAGGGGGGACACCGGGGGGACCCAGTACTTC.

The rearrangement uses TRBV5-1 and TRBJ2-5; TRBD2 matches at 8 bases. In germline, CDR1 is SGHRS, CDR2 YFSETQ. The V gene end was trimmed by 5 bases and the J gene end by 5 bases; junction bases not matched to a gene: 8. The CDR3 extends over 14 amino acids. For the CDR3, the DNA is TGCGCCAGCAGGGCTGCGGGGGGAGAGGAGACCCAGTACTTC. Protein sequence: CASRAAGGEETQYF.

A few counts support this clone. The rearrangement joins TRBV5-6 to TRBJ2-3, with D perhaps TRBD1 (5 bases). The V gene lost 3 bases and the J gene lost 0 bases, with 14 bases spanning the gap. Germline V lookup: CDR1 SGHDT, CDR2 YYEEEE. The CDR3 extends over 16 amino acids. The CDR3 DNA reads as TGTGCCAGCAGCTCGAGACAGTTTCCTAGCACAGATACGCAGTATTTT. It codes for CASSSRQFPSTDTQYF. The variable domain in full, completed from reference TRBV5-6 and TRBJ2-3, reads DAGVTQSPTHLIKTRGQQVTLRCSPKSGHDTVSWYQQALGQGPQFIFQYYEEEERQRGNFPDRFSGHQFPNYSSELNVNALLLGDSALYLCASSSRQFPSTDTQYFGPGTRLTVL.

This clone showed up just a few times. The chain links TRBV6-4 to TRBJ2-2, with 9 bases matching TRBD1. This CDR3 is built from 16 residues. V lost 6 bases to trimming and J lost 3 bases; unmatched junction nucleotides: 8. Germline CDR1 MRHNA, CDR2 SNTAGT. The CDR3 region has the DNA TGTGCCAGCAGCGTTACAGGGGGCGCGGACACCGGGGAGCTGTTTTTT. It specifies CASSVTGGADTGELFF.

The V call is TRBV7-9, the J call TRBJ2-2; 10 nucleotides align to TRBD2. With V trimmed by 1 base and J by 9 bases, 11 bases remained unmatched. Germline CDR1 is SEHNR and CDR2 is FQNEAQ (reference sequence). The length of the CDR3 is 17 residues. The DNA for the CDR3 is TGTGCCAGCAGCTTAGTACGTAGCGGGGGGACATCGAGGGAGCTGTTTTTT. Residues: CASSLVRSGGTSRELFF.

This clone was seen just once. This chain uses TRBV9 with TRBJ1-1, with D unresolved. The germline V gene encodes CDR1 SGDLS and CDR2 YYNGEE. The CDR3 is 15 amino acids. Trimming took 3 bases from V and 1 from J, leaving 13 bases between them. As DNA, the CDR3 is TGTGCCAGCAGCGAGGCCCCTTTGGGGAACACTGAAGCTTTCTTT. Amino acid sequence: CASSEAPLGNTEAFF.

A few counts support this clone. The chain uses TRBV7-9 and TRBJ1-5, with 9 nucleotides matching TRBD1. The J segment lost 4 bases and the V segment lost 5 bases, leaving 9 bases of the junction unmatched. Looked up from germline, CDR1 is SEHNR and CDR2 is FQNEAQ (reference sequence). The CDR3 is made up of 16 amino acids. DNA for the CDR3: TGTGCCAGCAGCCACCACGGGACAGGGATAAATCAGCCCCAGCATTTT. Translation gives CASSHHGTGINQPQHF.

This clone turned up a few times. The V call is TRBV11-1, the J call TRBJ1-6; tentative D call: TRBD1 (6 bases). CDR1 and CDR2 from the germline V gene are SGHAT and FQDESV (reference sequence). V lost 5 bases to trimming and J lost 8 bases, with 13 bases between them. There are 14 residues in the CDR3. The CDR3 spells CASSQGHKDSPLHF. The CDR3 DNA is TGTGCCAGCAGCCAGGGACATAAGGATTCACCCCTCCACTTT.

This chain connects TRBV28 to TRBJ1-5; perhaps TRBD1 as D (6 bases). The V end was cut by 8 bases, the J end by 3 bases, with 14 bases between. CDR1 is MDHEN and CDR2 is SYDVKM in the germline V gene. The CDR3 consists of 14 residues. CDR3 nucleotide sequence: TGTGCCAGCCTGGGGCAGGGGATCAATCAGCCCCAGCATTTT. This gives the protein CASLGQGINQPQHF. The variable domain in full, completed from reference TRBV28 and TRBJ1-5, reads DVKVTQSSRYLVKRTGEKVFLECVQDMDHENMFWYRQDPGLGLRLIYFSYDVKMKEKGDIPEGYSVSREKKERFSLILESASTNQTSMYLCASLGQGINQPQHFGDGTRLSIL.

The gene calls are TRBV7-2 and TRBJ2-2; TRBD1 matches at 10 bases. Germline CDR1 reads SGHTA; CDR2 reads FQGNSA. Germline trimming cut 5 bases from V and 13 bases from J; bases unmatched to any gene: 4. This CDR3 comprises 12 residues. CDR3 coding DNA: TGTGCCAGCAGCCCCGACAGGGGGCGGCTGTTTTTT. Translated, it gives CASSPDRGRLFF.

The count of this clone is one. The chain uses TRBV6-1 and TRBJ1-1, with 8 bases that match TRBD1. The CDR3 sequence is 15 residues long. CDR1 and CDR2 (germline): MNHNS, SASEGT. Losses at the gene ends were 7 bases for V and 1 base for J; bases not matched to a gene: 8. CDR3 DNA: TGTGCCAGCACCTTAGAGCAGGGGGCGAACACTGAAGCTTTCTTT. This gives the protein CASTLEQGANTEAFF.